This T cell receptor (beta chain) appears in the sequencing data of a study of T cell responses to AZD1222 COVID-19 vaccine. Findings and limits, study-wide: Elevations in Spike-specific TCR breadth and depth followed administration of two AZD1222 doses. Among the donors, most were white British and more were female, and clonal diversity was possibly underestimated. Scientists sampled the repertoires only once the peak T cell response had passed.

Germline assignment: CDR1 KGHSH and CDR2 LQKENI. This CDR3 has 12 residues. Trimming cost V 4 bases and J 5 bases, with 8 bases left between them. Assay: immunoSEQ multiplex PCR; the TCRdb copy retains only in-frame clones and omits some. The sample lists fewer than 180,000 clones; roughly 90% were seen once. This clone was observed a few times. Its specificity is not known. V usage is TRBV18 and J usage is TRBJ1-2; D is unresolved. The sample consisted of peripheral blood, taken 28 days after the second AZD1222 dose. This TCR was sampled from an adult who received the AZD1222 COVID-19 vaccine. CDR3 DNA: TGTGCCAGCTCACGCGACCGGTATGGCTACACCTTC. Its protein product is CASSRDRYGYTF.